The entry below describes one T cell receptor beta chain. No cognate antigen has been identified for it. Base qualities are not at hand, and no much larger clone is one base apart. The data belong to a study of cytomegalovirus exposure and HLA in healthy donors (dated by TCRdb to the late 2010s). In terms of the full investigation: An earlier analysis of some 620 of the donors reported approximately 300 Gb of sequence data and around 120 million unique TCR beta sequences obtained from about 200 million T cells. Roughly 300 gigabases of sequencing data and 91 million or so unique TCR sequences made up an early release that covered over 550 HLA-typed donors. The genetic ancestry cluster associated with self-reported Caucasian donors included over 80% of the roughly 380 genotyped donors. The study was designed to test whether signatures of past pathogen exposure could be identified by cataloging public T cell receptors. The T cell repertoires of 666 subjects were profiled by immunosequencing and related to cytomegalovirus serostatus. Along with the roughly 670-subject first cohort, a separate validation cohort of over a hundred different subjects was used. The study combined high-throughput TCR immunosequencing, statistical association of individual TCRs with disease status, and machine learning to predict cytomegalovirus infection status. A later analysis re-analyzed previously published TCR beta repertoires from 666 donors and added high-resolution HLA genotyping to study TCR occurrence patterns. Rather than using new phenotypic data, the later analysis identified candidate immune exposures from TCR beta sequences and from how often those sequences occurred across donors. An earlier analysis of 587 of the donors used high-throughput TCR beta sequencing to judge whether each TCR beta V gene segment behaved as functional or pseudogenic. Donor age, sex, ethnicity and CMV serostatus were compiled alongside the repertoire data. Genome-wide SNP genotypes for about 65% of the roughly 700 donors were used in a later genetic analysis, which treated that subset as a discovery cohort. All discovery cohort repertoires had been generated on a single sequencing platform. HLA typing covered class I and class II loci at four-digit resolution. The number of typed donors differed by locus: about 620-640 for A, B, C, DRB1 and DQB1; 500 to 550 for DQA1; some 590 for DPA1; and about 450 for DPB1. Four or five DR-DQ haplotypes were treated as single units for association and clustering because of strong linkage in the cohort. Among 398 genotyped donors of the cohort, an average of around 250,000 unique TCR beta nucleotide sequences was sequenced per donor, of which about 19% were non-productive. Overall study outcomes, separate from this receptor: Sequencing depth was assumed to be roughly uniform across donors in the presence/absence analyses, though that assumption may not hold. The classifier was reported to diagnose cytomegalovirus status with high specificity and sensitivity in both the original and validation cohorts. The authors suggested that the approach could potentially be generalized to other disease states and immunological phenotypes. The 87-base-pair reads could not distinguish some IMGT-functional V segments, including TRBV6-2 and TRBV6-3, so those segments were excluded. HLA typing was unavailable for some donors at each locus, so association tests used only the typed subset. Because counts were too low, under 20 rarely observed V segments, including chromosome 9 orphons, were left out of the earlier analysis of roughly 600 of the donors. In this cohort, only TCR beta chains were sequenced, and detectable features were limited by the absence of alpha or paired-chain data. In a later genetic analysis, fewer N-insertions in productive TCRs were reported among donors in an Asian-associated ancestry cluster than the roughly 700-donor mean. In vitro tests confirmed that three of the cytomegalovirus-associated TCR beta chains recognize cytomegalovirus antigens. Linkage disequilibrium might explain the correlated functional status among segregating V segments, but an unknown experimental factor could not be ruled out. In a later analysis, HLA-associated TCR beta chains showed more clonal expansion and lower generation probabilities than non-associated chains that were equally common. A later analysis found that most CMV-associated TCR beta chains appeared HLA-restricted, with HLA associations seemingly driven largely by CMV exposure. In a later analysis, TCR association rates were found to vary across HLA loci, with the most associated TCRs seen for DRB1 alleles and the fewest for HLA-C alleles. Broadly in line with IMGT annotations, most TCR beta V segments showed up in productive rearrangements about 87% or about 30% of the time in an earlier analysis of several hundred of the donors. In the study, approximately 160 TCR beta chains were listed as associated with cytomegalovirus. A later analysis associated 15,000 or so TCR beta sequences with specific HLA alleles at a false discovery rate of 0.05. A further reported finding was that TCR beta sequences accurately predicted the HLA-A and HLA-B alleles for most subjects in the first cohort. A cluster of highly shared sequence variants was judged likely to represent a technical artifact of the sequencing pipeline. Most TCR sequences were observed very rarely across donors, whereas some public TCRs were present in many individuals. For the cohort, immune exposure information was limited to CMV serostatus. An association between a missense DCLRE1C variant and V-gene and J-gene trimming of TCR beta chains was found in a later genetic analysis and replicated in an independent cohort. In a later analysis, several top co-occurrence clusters were reported to appear linked to parvovirus B19, influenza, CMV and Epstein-Barr virus. Assigning TCR associations to individual alleles was difficult when HLA alleles, especially DR and DQ, strongly co-occurred.

The cohort comprised 670 or so healthy bone marrow donors. At the time of sampling, every cohort member was nominally healthy, though immune exposures that went unrecorded were likely present. The donor was CMV seronegative and belonged to the group of several hundred seronegative cohort members. Every donor gave a peripheral blood sample, and the peripheral blood mononuclear cells from that sample were used for TCR beta sequencing. The Qiagen DNeasy Blood Extraction Kit was used to extract genomic DNA from the blood cell samples. In the germline V gene, CDR1 corresponds to SGHVS and CDR2 to FNYEAQ. The CDR3 sequence holds 16 residues, the cysteine and phenylalanine included. The DNA shown is the 48-base CDR3, in frame from base 1. V loses 4 bases, J loses 3 bases, and the germline ends lie 16 bases apart. To prepare the library, the immunoSEQ multiplex PCR assay was applied. For the multiplex PCR, a mixture combining 60 forward primers for TCR Vbeta segments and 13 reverse primers for TCR Jbeta segments was used. The CDR3 region of rearranged TCR beta genes was amplified from genomic DNA with a multiplex PCR assay. The Illumina HiSeq System was used to sequence the amplified TCR beta libraries as 87-base-pair reads. The authors' analysis ran thus. A later analysis tallied about 77 million unique TCR beta chains across the 700 or so repertoires, and about 12 million of those chains were shared by two or more donors. Raw reads were error-corrected and collapsed into unique sequences by a nearest-neighbor algorithm in which closely related sequences were merged to remove PCR and sequencing errors. To assign V, D and J gene segments, CDR3 sequences were aligned to IMGT reference sequences. For a sequence to be retained, a match of at least six nucleotides was required to both a V gene segment and a J gene segment. Rearrangements were classified as productive when the CDR3 lacked stop codons and remained in frame with V and J, and all other rearrangements were classified as non-productive. Following IMGT convention, CDR3 was defined as the stretch from the second conserved V-encoded cysteine up to the conserved J-encoded phenylalanine. The earlier analysis of about 610 of the donors excluded any sequence lacking an unambiguous match to a single V gene segment. An earlier analysis of 587 of the donors classified V segments as functional when productive rearrangements were above 56.7% and as segregating when the standard deviation between donors was above 5%. To diagnose cytomegalovirus status from the catalog of TCR beta chain sequences, a statistical classification framework was built. V and J gene assignment, in a later analysis, came from comparing TCR nucleotide sequences with IMGT/GENE-DB human TR gene sequences. Using the TCRdist pipeline, a later analysis assigned CDR3 sequences along with most-parsimonious VDJ recombination scenarios. In a later analysis, each TCR beta chain was defined by its CDR3 amino acid sequence together with its V-gene family, and reads without a unique V-gene family were excluded. In a later analysis, 500 to 700 highly shared, low-generation-probability nucleotide sequences were removed to address suspected cross-contamination and a sequencing artifact. In a later analysis, a clonal expansion index for each public chain was calculated from normalized within-repertoire ranks of inferred template counts. A later analysis computed generation probabilities with a VDJ recombination model fitted to out-of-frame rearrangements, and checked the results against IGoR. A later analysis scored TCR-TCR, TCR-HLA and TCR-CMV co-occurrence with hypergeometric tests, applying a repertoire-size bias correction to TCR pairs. False discovery rates were estimated in a later analysis by permuting HLA or CMV assignments 20 times. In a later analysis, co-occurring TCRs were grouped using DBSCAN, and TCRdist sequence similarity was added for clustering within HLA-allele-positive subsets. For co-occurrence clustering, repertoires with fewer than 30,000 or more than 120,000 public chains were excluded, along with several repertoires with anomalous nucleotide sharing. Imported from immuneACCESS, the table was reduced by TCRdb to in-frame sequences with V and J called. These copies leave out some clones; in studies compared against another copy, an unresolved V gene accounts for under half, and the cause of the remainder is not known. V and J calls and clone size are given by that table; D and trimming were obtained from the DNA. Recorded for this sample are fewer than 200,000 clones; 80% of them occurred a single time. The top ten hold around 1.3% of the sample.

The clonotype originates from a woman aged 45-65 years in good health and CMV-seronegative. The rearrangement combines TRBV7-6 with TRBJ2-1; TRBD2 is possibly the D segment (6 matching bases). The sequenced sample consisted of PBMCs. The CDR3 reads CASSSRLVRVYNEQFF. The sequence in DNA is TGTGCCAGCAGCTCCCGACTAGTTCGGGTCTACAATGAGCAGTTCTTC. Supplemented by the reference TRBV7-6 and TRBJ2-1 proteins around the CDR3, the complete variable domain is GAGVSQSPRYKVTKRGQDVALRCDPISGHVSLYWYRQALGQGPEFLTYFNYEAQQDKSGLPNDRFSAERPEGSISTLTIQRTEQRDSAMYRCASSSRLVRVYNEQFFGPGTRLTVL.